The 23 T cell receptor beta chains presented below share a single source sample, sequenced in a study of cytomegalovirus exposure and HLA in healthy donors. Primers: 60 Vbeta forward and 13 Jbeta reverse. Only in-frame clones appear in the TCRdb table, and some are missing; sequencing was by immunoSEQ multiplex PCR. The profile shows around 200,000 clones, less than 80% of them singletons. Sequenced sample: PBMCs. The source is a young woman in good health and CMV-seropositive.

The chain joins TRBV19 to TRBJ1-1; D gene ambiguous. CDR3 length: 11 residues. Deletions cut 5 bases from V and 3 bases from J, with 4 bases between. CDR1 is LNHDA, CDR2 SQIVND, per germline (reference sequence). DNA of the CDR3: TGTGCCAGTAGTCTCGACACTGAAGCTTTCTTT. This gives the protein CASSLDTEAFF.

CDR3 in DNA: TGTGCCAGCAGCTCCCGGGGAAGAATATCAGAGACCCAGTACTTC. This translates into CASSSRGRISETQYF. This chain links TRBV11-2 with TRBJ2-5, with D possibly TRBD2 on 5 matching bases. Germline V gene data show CDR1 as SGHAT and CDR2 as FQNNGV. Trimming removed 4 bases from V and 4 bases from J, with 16 bases in between. The CDR3 contains 15 residues.

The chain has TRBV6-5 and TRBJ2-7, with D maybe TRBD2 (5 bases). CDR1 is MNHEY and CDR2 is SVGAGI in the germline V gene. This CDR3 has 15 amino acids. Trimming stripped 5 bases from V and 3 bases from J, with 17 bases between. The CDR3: CASSPLYSASYEQYF. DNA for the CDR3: TGTGCCAGCAGTCCCCTCTATAGCGCCAGCTACGAGCAGTACTTC.

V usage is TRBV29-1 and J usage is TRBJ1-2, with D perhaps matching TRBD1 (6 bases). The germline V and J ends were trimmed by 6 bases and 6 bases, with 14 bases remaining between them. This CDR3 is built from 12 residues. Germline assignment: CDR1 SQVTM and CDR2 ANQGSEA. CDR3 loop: CSVKRGGHGYTF. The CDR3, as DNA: TGCAGCGTAAAAAGGGGGGGACATGGCTACACCTTC.

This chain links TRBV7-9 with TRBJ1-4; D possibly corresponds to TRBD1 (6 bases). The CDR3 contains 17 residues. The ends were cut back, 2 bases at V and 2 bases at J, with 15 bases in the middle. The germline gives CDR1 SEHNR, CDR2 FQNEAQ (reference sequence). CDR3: CASSLLQGLATNEKLFF. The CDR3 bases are TGTGCCAGCAGCTTATTACAGGGTTTGGCCACTAATGAAAAACTGTTTTTT.

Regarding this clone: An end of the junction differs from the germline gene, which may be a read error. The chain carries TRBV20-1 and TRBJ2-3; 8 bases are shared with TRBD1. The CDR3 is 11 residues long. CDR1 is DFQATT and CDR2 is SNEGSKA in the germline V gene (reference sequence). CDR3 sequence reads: CSAPADRGGDF. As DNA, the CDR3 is TGCAGTGCTCCAGCAGACAGGGGCGGCGATTTT.

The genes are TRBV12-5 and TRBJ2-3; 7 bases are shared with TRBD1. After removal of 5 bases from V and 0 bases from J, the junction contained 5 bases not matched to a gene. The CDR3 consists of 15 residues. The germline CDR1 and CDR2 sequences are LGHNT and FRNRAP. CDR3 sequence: CASGPRTGSTDTQYF. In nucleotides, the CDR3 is TGTGCTAGTGGTCCCCGGACAGGAAGCACAGATACGCAGTATTTT.

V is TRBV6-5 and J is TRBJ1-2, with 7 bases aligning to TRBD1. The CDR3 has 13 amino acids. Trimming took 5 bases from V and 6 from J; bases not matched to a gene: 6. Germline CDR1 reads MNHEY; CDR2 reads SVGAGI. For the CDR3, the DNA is TGTGCCAGCAGTCGCGCTACAGGGGATGGCTACACCTTC. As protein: CASSRATGDGYTF.

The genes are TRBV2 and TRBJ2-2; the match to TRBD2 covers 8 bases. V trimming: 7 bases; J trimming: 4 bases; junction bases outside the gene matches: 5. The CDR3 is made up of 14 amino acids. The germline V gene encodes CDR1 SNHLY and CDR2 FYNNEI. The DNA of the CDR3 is TGTGCCAGCAAAAGCGGGAGAGGCACCGGGGAGCTGTTTTTT. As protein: CASKSGRGTGELFF. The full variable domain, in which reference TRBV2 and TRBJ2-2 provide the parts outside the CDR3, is EPEVTQTPSHQVTQMGQEVILRCVPISNHLYFYWYRQILGQKVEFLVSFYNNEISEKSEIFDDQFSVERPDGSNFTLKIRSTKLEDSAMYFCASKSGRGTGELFFGEGSRLTVL.

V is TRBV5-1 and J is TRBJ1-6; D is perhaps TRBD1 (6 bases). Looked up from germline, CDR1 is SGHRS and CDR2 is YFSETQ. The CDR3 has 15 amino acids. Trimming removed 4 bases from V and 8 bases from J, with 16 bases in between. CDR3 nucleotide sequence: TGCGCCAGCAGCCCGGTGGGGGCGAGGGATTCACCCCTCCACTTT. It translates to CASSPVGARDSPLHF. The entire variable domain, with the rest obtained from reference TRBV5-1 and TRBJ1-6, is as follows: KAGVTQTPRYLIKTRGQQVTLSCSPISGHRSVSWYQQTPGQGLQFLFEYFSETQRNKGNFPGRFSGRQFSNSRSEMNVSTLELGDSALYLCASSPVGARDSPLHFGNGTRLTVT.

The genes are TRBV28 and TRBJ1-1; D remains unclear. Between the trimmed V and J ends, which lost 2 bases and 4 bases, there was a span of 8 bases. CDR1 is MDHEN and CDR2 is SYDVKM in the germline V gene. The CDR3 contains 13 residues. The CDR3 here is CASSLTRSTEAFF. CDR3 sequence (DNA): TGTGCCAGCAGTTTAACCAGAAGCACTGAAGCTTTCTTT.

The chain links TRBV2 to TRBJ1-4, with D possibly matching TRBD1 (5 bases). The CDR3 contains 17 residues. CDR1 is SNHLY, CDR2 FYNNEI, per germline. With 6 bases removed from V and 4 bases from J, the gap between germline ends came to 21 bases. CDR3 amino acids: CASSAHGGPNNNEKLFF. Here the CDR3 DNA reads TGTGCCAGCAGCGCGCACGGGGGACCGAATAATAATGAAAAACTGTTTTTT.

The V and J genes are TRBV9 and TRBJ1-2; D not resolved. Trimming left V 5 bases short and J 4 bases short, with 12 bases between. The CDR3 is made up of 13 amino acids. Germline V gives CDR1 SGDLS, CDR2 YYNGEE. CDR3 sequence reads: CASSATPGYGYTF. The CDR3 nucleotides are TGTGCCAGCAGTGCGACTCCGGGCTATGGCTACACCTTC.

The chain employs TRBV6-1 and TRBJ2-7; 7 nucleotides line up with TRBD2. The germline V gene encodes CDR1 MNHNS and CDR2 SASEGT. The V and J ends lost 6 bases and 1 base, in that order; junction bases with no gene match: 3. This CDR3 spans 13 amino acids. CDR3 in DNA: TGTGCCAGCAGCTGGGGAGGGTCCTACGAGCAGTACTTC. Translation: CASSWGGSYEQYF.

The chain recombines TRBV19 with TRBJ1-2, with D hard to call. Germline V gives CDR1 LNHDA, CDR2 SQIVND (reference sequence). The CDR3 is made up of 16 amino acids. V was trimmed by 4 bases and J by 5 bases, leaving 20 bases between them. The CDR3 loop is CASSTTPFRLEYGYTF. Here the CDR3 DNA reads TGTGCCAGTAGTACCACACCTTTCAGGCTGGAATATGGCTACACCTTC.

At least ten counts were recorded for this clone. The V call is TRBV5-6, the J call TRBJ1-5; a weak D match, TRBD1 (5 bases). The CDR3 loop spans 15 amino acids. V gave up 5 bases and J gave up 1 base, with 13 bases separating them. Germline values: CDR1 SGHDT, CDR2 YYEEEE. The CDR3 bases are TGTGCCAGCAGTAGCGGGGGGTCGAGCAATCAGCCCCAGCATTTT. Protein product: CASSSGGSSNQPQHF.

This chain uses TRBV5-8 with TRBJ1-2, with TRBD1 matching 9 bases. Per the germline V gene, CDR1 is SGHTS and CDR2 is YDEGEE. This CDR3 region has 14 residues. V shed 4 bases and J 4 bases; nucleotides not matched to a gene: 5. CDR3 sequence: CASSGTGGFYGYTF. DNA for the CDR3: TGTGCCAGCAGCGGCACAGGGGGCTTCTATGGCTACACCTTC.

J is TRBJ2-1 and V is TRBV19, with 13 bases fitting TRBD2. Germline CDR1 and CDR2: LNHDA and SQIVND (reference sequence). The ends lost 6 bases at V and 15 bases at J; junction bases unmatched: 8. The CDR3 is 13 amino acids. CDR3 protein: CASSRGLAGVGFF. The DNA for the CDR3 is TGTGCCAGTAGCCGAGGACTAGCGGGAGTAGGGTTCTTC.

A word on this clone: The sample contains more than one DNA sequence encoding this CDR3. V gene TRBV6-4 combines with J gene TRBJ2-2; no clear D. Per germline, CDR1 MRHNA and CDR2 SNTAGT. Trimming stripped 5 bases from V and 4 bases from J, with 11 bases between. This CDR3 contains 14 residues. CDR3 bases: TGTGCCAGCAGTAGAAGCCCGGGCACCGGGGAGCTGTTTTTT. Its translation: CASSRSPGTGELFF.

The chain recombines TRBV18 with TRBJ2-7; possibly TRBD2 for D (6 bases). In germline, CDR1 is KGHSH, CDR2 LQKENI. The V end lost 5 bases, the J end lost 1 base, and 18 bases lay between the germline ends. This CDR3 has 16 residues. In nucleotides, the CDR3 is TGTGCCAGCTCAGCCCGGGAGCGGGTTGGGTCCTACGAGCAGTACTTC. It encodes CASSARERVGSYEQYF.

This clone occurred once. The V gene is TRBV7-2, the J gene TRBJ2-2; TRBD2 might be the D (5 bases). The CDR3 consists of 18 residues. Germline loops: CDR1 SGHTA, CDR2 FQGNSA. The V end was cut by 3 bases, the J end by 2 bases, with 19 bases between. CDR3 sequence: CASSFMGGRTLNTGELFF. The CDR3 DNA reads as TGTGCCAGCAGCTTTATGGGCGGGCGGACTCTAAACACCGGGGAGCTGTTTTTT. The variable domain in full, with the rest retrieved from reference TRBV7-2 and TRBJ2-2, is GAGVSQSPSNKVTEKGKDVELRCDPISGHTALYWYRQSLGQGLEFLIYFQGNSAPDKSGLPSDRFSAERTGGSVSTLTIQRTQQEDSAVYLCASSFMGGRTLNTGELFFGEGSRLTVL.

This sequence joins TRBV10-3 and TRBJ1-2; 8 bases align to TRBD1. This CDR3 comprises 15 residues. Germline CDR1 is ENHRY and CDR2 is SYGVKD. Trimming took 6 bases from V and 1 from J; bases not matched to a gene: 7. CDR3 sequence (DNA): TGTGCCATCAGCAGGGGGCCAGCGGATAACTATGGCTACACCTTC. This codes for CAISRGPADNYGYTF.

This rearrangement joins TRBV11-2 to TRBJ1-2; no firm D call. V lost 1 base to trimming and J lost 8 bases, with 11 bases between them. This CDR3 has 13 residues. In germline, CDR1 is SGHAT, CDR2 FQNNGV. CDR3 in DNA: TGTGCCAGCAGCTTAGTGACATACCAGGGCTACACCTTC. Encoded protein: CASSLVTYQGYTF.